This T cell receptor (beta chain) was observed in a study of response to subunit inactivated influenza vaccine (dated by TCRdb to the late 2010s). For the wider study: Deep quantitative profiling of the T cell receptor repertoire was used in the study to follow responses to a trivalent subunit inactivated influenza vaccine.

The germline ends are 19 bases apart after V is trimmed by 3 bases and J by 8 bases. CDR1 is given as LNHDA and CDR2 as SQIVND, both from the germline V gene (reference sequence). From the cysteine up to the phenylalanine, the CDR3 has a length of 15 residues. Only the CDR3 region is kept as DNA, spanning 45 bases read in frame from base 1. The full study reports these points: It was suggested by the authors that each seasonal influenza vaccination may recruit only a limited number of new T cells.

This clonotype was observed a handful of times. It lacks a known antigen. One base away there is no much larger clone; base qualities are not given. Library preparation employed RT-PCR. Sequencing relied on an Illumina HiSeq 2500. TCRdb reanalyzed the raw reads on its own, using fastp at Q25 for trimming and MiXCR for clone calling, and kept in-frame beta chains. Identical CDR3 proteins give one entry, which carries the most common genes and DNA. Counted in this sample were 630,000 or so distinct CDR3 sequences; about a sixth of them appeared once. Around 10% of the sample comes from the top ten. The rearrangement combines TRBV19 with TRBJ1-2; no D gene call is confident. The sequence was obtained from a man aged 45-65 years who received an inactivated influenza vaccine. Donor details come from another sample of the same person, matched by shared clones. The sample here was PBMCs from blood, taken roughly 12 days after vaccination. The CDR3 region: CASSMGSGNLYGYTF. At the DNA level, the sequence is TGTGCCAGTAGTATGGGGTCCGGGAACCTCTACGGCTACACCTTC.